This T cell receptor beta chain was profiled in a study of CD8+CD57+ T cells in acquired aplastic anemia. This CDR3 comprises 15 residues. Germline V gives CDR1 SGHVS, CDR2 FNYEAQ. V lost 5 bases and J 6 bases, leaving 19 bases between the germline ends. The study profiled TCR beta VDJ and CDR3 using genomic DNA as template. TCRdb analysed the reads with MiXCR anew, one entry per CDR3 protein. Of about 120,000 distinct CDR3 sequences detected, about 50% appear once; the ten largest clones hold roughly 32%. Patients chosen for sequencing had shown CD8+CD57+ cell expansion by flow cytometry. None of the patients had been given any therapy when their blood was sampled. Findings of the study overall: Patients and controls shared some 30 CD8+ CDR3 sequences.

This clonotype was seen only a few times. The antigen is undetermined. The TCR comes from a human donor with aplastic anemia. The chain recombines TRBV7-6 with TRBJ1-2; D might be TRBD1 (6 bases). Specimen: sorted CD4+, CD8+, or CD8+CD57+ T cells (not recorded which) from PBMCs. The CDR3 DNA sequence: TGTGCCAGCAGCGTAGGCGCGGGGGCGCGGCATGGCTACACCTTC. Its protein is CASSVGAGARHGYTF.